This TCR beta chain was sequenced in a study of blood T cell repertoires in COVID-19. Looking at the study overall: Some COVID-19 samples were acute and others convalescent; all came from the United States, Italy and Spain. Nucleic acid was either cDNA or gDNA, and it came from T cells, B-cell-depleted T cells, or PBMCs.

Looked up from germline, CDR1 is MNHEY and CDR2 is SMNVEV (reference sequence). V lost 4 bases and J lost 0; bases outside the gene matches: 25. The CDR3 consists of 23 residues. Participants spanned ages about 18 to 100 years and resided in 20 to 30 US areas. The method was immunoSEQ multiplex PCR; TCRdb's version includes in-frame clones alone and lacks a portion of them. In the table there are fewer than 250,000 clones, around 90% of which are singletons. Sequences were obtained from PBMCs or T cells enriched from blood (not recorded which). The chain couples TRBV27 to TRBJ1-1; TRBD1 agrees at 11 bases. The receptor was isolated from a man aged 25-45 years in a cohort exposed to, infected with or recovered from COVID-19 (not recorded which). CDR3 loop: CASSSPGKAVTLWGQGVNTEAFF. The CDR3 DNA sequence: TGTGCCAGCAGTTCCCCGGGGAAGGCTGTAACATTGTGGGGACAGGGGGTGAACACTGAAGCTTTCTTT.